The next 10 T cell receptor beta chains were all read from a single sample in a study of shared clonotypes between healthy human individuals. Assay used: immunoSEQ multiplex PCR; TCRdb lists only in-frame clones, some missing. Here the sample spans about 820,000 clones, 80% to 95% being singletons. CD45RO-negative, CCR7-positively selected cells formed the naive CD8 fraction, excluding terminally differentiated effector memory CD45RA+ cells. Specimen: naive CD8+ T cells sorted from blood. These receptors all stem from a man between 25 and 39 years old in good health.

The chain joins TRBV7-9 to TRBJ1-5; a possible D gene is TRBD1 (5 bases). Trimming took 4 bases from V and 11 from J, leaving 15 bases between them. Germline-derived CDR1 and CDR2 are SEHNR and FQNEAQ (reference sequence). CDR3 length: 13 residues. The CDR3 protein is CASSSGTLLAQHF. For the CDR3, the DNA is TGTGCCAGCAGCTCTGGGACGTTGTTGGCCCAGCATTTT.

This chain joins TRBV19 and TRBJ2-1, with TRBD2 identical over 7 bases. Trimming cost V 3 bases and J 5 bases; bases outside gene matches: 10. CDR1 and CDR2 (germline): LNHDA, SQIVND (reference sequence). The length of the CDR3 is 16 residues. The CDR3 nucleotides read TGTGCCAGTAGTATCGGGCGGGAAGCGGGACACAATGAGCAGTTCTTC. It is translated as CASSIGREAGHNEQFF. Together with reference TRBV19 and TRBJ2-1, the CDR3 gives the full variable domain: DGGITQSPKYLFRKEGQNVTLSCEQNLNHDAMYWYRQDPGQGLRLIYYSQIVNDFQKGDIAEGYSVSREKKESFPLTVTSAQKNPTAFYLCASSIGREAGHNEQFFGPGTRLTVL.

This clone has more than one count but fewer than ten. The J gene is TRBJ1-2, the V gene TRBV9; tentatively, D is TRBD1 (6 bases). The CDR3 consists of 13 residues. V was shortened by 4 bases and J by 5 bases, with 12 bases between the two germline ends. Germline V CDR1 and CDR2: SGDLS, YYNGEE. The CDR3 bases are TGTGCCAGCAGCACTCGGACAGCGTATGGCTACACCTTC. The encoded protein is CASSTRTAYGYTF.

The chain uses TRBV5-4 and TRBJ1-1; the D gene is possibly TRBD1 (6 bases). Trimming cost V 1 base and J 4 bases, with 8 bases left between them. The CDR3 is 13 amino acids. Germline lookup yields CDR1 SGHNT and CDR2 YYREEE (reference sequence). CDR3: CASSLWGLTEAFF. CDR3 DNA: TGTGCCAGCAGCTTGTGGGGGCTCACTGAAGCTTTCTTT.

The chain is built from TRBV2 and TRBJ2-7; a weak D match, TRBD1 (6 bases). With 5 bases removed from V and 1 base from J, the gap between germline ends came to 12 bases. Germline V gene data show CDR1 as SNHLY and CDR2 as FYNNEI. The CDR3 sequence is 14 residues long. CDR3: CASSPPTGSYEQYF. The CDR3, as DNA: TGTGCCAGCAGTCCCCCGACAGGTTCCTACGAGCAGTACTTC.

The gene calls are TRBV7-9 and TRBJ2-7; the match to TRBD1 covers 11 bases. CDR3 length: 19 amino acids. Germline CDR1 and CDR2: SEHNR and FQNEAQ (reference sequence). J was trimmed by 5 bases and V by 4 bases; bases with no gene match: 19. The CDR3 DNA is TGTGCCAGCAGCTATGTCATTTGGAGGACAGGGGGCGTTGGCCACGAGCAGTACTTC. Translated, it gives CASSYVIWRTGGVGHEQYF.

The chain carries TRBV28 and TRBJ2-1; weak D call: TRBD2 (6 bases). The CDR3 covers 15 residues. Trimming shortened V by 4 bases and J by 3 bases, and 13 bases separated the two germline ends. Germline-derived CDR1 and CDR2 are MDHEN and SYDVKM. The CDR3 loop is CASSSGDSIYNEQFF. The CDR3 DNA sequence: TGTGCCAGCAGTTCGGGGGATTCTATCTACAATGAGCAGTTCTTC.

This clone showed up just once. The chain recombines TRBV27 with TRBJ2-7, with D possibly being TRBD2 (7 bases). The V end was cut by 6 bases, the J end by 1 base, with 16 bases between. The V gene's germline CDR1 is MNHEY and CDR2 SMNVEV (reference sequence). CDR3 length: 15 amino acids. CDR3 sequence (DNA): TGTGCCAGCAGCCGACCCCGGGGGGCTTCCTACGAGCAGTACTTC. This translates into CASSRPRGASYEQYF.

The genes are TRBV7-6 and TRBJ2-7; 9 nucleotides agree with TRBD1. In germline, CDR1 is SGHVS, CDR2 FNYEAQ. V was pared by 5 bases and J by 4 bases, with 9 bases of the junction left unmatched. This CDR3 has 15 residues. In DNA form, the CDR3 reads TGTGCCAGCAGCACCCGGACAGGGGAAAAATACGAGCAGTACTTC. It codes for CASSTRTGEKYEQYF.

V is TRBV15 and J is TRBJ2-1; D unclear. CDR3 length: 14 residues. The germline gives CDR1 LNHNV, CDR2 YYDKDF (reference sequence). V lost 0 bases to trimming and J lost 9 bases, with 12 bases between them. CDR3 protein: CATSRDRGRLEQFF. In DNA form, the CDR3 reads TGTGCCACCAGCAGAGATCGAGGTAGACTTGAGCAGTTCTTC.